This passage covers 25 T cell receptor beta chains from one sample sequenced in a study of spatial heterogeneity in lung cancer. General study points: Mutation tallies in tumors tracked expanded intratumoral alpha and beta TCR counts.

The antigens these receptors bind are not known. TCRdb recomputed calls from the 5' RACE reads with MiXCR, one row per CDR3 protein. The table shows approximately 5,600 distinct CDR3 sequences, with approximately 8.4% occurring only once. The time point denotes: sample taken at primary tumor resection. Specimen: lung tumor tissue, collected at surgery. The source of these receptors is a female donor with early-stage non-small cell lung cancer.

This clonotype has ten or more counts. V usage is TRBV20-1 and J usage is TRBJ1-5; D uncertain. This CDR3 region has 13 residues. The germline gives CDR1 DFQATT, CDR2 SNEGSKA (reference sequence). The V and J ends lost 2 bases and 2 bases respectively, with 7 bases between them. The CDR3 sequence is CSARIEGNQPQHF. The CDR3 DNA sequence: TGCAGTGCTAGAATCGAGGGCAATCAGCCCCAGCATTTT.

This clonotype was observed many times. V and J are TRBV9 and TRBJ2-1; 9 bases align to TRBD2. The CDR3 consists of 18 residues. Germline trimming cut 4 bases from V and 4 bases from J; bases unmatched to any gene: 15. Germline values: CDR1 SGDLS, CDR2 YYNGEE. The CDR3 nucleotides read TGTGCCAGCAGCCCGAGATGGGCGGGGGGGGACCAATACAATGAGCAGTTCTTC. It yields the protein CASSPRWAGGDQYNEQFF.

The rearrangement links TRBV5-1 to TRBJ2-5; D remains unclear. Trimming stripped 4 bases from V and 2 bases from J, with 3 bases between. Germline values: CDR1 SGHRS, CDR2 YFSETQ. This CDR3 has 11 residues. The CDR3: CASSTQETQYF. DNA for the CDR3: TGCGCCAGCAGCACACAAGAGACCCAGTACTTC.

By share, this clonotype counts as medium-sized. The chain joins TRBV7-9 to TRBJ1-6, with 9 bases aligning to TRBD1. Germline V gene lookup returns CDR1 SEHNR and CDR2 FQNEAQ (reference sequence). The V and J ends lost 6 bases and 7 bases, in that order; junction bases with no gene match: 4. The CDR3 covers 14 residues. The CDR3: CASRETGGNSPLHF. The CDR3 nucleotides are TGTGCCAGCAGAGAGACAGGGGGGAATTCACCCCTCCACTTT.

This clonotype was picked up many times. The CDR3 reads CASSQRVAGANVLTF. As DNA, the CDR3 is TGCGCCAGCAGCCAAAGGGTTGCTGGGGCCAACGTCCTGACTTTC. The J gene is TRBJ2-6, the V gene TRBV4-3; D ambiguous. Trimming took 2 bases from V and 2 from J, leaving 7 bases between them. Germline values: CDR1 LGHNA, CDR2 YSLEER. The CDR3 runs to 15 residues.

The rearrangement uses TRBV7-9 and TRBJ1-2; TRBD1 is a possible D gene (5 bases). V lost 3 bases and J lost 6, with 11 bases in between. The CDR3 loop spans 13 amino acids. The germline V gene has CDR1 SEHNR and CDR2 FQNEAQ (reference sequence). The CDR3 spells CASSFTGQDGYTF. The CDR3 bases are TGTGCCAGCAGCTTTACGGGGCAGGATGGCTACACCTTC.

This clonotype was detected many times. Here the CDR3 reads CASSLRGHEQFF. The CDR3 bases are TGTGCCAGCAGCCTCAGGGGCCATGAGCAGTTCTTC. This chain connects TRBV7-2 to TRBJ2-1; possible D gene TRBD1, 6 bases. This CDR3 comprises 12 residues. Per germline, CDR1 SGHTA and CDR2 FQGNSA. The V and J ends lost 5 bases and 8 bases respectively, with 10 bases between them.

This CDR3 is CASSGISYEQYV. The CDR3 DNA sequence: TGTGCCAGCAGCGGGATTTCTTACGAGCAGTACGTC. This sequence joins TRBV7-2 and TRBJ2-7; no definite D call. The CDR3 loop spans 12 amino acids. The germline V and J ends were trimmed by 5 bases and 4 bases, with 9 bases remaining between them. Looked up from germline, CDR1 is SGHTA and CDR2 is FQGNSA.

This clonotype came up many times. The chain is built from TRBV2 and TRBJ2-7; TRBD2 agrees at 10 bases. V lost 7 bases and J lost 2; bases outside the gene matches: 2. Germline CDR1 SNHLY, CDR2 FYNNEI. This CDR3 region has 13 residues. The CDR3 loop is CASTGLAAYEQYF. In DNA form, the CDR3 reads TGTGCCAGCACTGGACTAGCGGCCTACGAGCAGTACTTC.

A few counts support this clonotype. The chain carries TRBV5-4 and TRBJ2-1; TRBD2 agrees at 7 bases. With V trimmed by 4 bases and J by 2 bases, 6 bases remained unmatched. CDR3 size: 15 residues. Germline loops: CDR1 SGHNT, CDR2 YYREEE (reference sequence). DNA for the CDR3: TGTGCCAGCAGCCGAGCGGGATCTGCCTACAATGAGCAGTTCTTC. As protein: CASSRAGSAYNEQFF.

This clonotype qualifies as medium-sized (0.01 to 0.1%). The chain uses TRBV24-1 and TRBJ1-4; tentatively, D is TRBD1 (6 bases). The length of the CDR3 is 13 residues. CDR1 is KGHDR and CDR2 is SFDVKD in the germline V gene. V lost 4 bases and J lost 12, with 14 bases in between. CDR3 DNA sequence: TGTGCCACCAGTGACCCAAACAGGGAGCAACTGTTTTTT. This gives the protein CATSDPNREQLFF.

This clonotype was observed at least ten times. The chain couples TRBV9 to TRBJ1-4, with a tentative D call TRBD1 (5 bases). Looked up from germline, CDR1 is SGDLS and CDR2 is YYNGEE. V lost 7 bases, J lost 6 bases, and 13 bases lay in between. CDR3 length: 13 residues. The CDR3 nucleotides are TGTGCCAGCTCCCCTACAGGTGATGAAAAACTGTTTTTT. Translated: CASSPTGDEKLFF.

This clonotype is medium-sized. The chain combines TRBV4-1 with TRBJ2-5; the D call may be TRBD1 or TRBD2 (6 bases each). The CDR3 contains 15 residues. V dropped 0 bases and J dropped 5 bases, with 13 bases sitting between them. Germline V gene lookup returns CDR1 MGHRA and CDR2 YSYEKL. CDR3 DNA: TGCGCCAGCAGCCAAGATCCGGGGGCCTGGGAGACCCAGTACTTC. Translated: CASSQDPGAWETQYF.

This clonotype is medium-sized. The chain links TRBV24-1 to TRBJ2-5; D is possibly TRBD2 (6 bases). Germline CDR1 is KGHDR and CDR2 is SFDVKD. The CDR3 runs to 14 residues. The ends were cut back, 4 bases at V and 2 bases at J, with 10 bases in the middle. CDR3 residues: CATSDWDLQETQYF. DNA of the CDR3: TGTGCCACCAGTGACTGGGACTTACAAGAGACCCAGTACTTC.

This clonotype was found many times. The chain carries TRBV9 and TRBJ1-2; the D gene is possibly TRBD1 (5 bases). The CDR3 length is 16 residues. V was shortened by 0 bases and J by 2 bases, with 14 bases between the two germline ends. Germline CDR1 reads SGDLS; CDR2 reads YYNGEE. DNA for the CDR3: TGTGCCAGCAGCGTAGACGTCCGGGCAGGGAACTATGGCTACACCTTC. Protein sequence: CASSVDVRAGNYGYTF.

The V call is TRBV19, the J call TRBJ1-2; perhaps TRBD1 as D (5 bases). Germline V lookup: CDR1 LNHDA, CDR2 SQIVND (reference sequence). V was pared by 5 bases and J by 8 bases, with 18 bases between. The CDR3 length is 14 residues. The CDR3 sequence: CASSPWDRVRGYTF. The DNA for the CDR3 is TGTGCCAGTAGTCCCTGGGACCGAGTTAGAGGCTACACCTTC.

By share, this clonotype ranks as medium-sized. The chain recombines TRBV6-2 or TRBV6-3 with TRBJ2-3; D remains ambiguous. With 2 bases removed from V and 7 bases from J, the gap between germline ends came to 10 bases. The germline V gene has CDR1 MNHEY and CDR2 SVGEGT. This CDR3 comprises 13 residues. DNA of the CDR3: TGTGCCAGCAGTTACGGTGTCCAAAATACGCAGTATTTT. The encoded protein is CASSYGVQNTQYF.

The chain's CDR3 is CASSKGTQETQYF. In DNA, the CDR3 is TGTGCCAGCAGCAAAGGGACACAAGAGACCCAGTACTTC. V and J are TRBV11-2 and TRBJ2-5; D is perhaps TRBD1 (6 bases). The CDR3 is made up of 13 amino acids. Germline assignment: CDR1 SGHAT and CDR2 FQNNGV. The V end lost 5 bases, the J end lost 2 bases, and 9 bases lay between the germline ends. Full variable domain (rest looked up from reference TRBV11-2 and TRBJ2-5): EAGVAQSPRYKIIEKRQSVAFWCNPISGHATLYWYQQILGQGPKLLIQFQNNGVVDDSQLPKDRFSAERLKGVDSTLKIQPAKLEDSAVYLCASSKGTQETQYFGPGTRLLVL.

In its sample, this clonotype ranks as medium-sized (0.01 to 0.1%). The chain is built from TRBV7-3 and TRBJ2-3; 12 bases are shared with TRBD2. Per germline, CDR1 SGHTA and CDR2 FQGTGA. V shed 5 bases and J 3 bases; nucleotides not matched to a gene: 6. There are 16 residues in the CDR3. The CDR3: CASSNTSGRWTDTQYF. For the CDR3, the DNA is TGTGCCAGCAGCAATACTAGCGGGAGGTGGACAGATACGCAGTATTTT. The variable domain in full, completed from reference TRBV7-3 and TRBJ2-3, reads GAGVSQTPSNKVTEKGKYVELRCDPISGHTALYWYRQSLGQGPEFLIYFQGTGAADDSGLPNDRFFAVRPEGSVSTLKIQRTERGDSAVYLCASSNTSGRWTDTQYFGPGTRLTVL.

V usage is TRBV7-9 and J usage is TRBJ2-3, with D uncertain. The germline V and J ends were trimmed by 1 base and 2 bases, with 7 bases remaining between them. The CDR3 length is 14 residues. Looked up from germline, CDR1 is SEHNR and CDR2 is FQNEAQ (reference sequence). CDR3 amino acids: CASSLDRDTDTQYF. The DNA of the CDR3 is TGTGCCAGCAGCTTAGACAGAGACACAGATACGCAGTATTTT.

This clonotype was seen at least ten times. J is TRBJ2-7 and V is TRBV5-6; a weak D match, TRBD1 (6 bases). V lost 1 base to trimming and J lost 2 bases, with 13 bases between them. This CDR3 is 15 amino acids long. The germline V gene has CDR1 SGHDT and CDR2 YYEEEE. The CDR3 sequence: CASSLHRVFPYEQYV. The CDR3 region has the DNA TGTGCCAGCAGCTTGCACAGGGTCTTTCCCTACGAGCAGTACGTC.

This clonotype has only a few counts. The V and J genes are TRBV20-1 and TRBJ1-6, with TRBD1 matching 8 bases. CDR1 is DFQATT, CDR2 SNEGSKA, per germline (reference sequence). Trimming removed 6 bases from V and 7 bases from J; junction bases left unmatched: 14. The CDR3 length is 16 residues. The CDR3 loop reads CSAAPGQGSRNSPLHF. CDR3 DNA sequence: TGCAGTGCCGCTCCCGGACAGGGAAGTCGCAATTCACCCCTCCACTTT.

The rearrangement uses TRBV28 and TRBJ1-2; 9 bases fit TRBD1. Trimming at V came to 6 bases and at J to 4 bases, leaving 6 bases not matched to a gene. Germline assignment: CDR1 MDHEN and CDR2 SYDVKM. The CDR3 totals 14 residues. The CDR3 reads CASRGGQGFYGYTF. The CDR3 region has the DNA TGTGCCAGCAGGGGGGGACAGGGCTTCTATGGCTACACCTTC.

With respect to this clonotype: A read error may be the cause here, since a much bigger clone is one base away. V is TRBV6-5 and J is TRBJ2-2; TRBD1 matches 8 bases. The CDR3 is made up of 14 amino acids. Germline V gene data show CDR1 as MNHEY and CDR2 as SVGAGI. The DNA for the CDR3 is TGTGTCAGCACCGGACAGGGGAACACCGGGGAGCTGTTTTTT. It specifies CVSTGQGNTGELFF.

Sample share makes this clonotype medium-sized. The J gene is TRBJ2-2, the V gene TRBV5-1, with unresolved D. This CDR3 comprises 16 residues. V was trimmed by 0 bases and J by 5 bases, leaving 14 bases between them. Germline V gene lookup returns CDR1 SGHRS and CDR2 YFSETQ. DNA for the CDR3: TGCGCCAGCAGCTTGGCCAGAGACGGTCGGACCGGGGAGCTGTTTTTT. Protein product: CASSLARDGRTGELFF.